Shown below are 9 T cell receptor beta chains from a single sample sequenced in a study of blood T cells in healthy people across ages. Together with a sample-barcoded 5' primer, a J-beta primer mix was included in a second PCR lasting 7 to 11 cycles. TCRdb ran MiXCR on the 5' RACE reads and lists one entry per CDR3 protein. This table holds around 1.5 million distinct CDR3 sequences, around 42% found once. The sample comprised blood. The receptors here all came from a woman aged 18-29 years in good health.

The table lists this clonotype with a few counts. As DNA, the CDR3 is TGCGCCAGCAGCCAAGTGGGGGAAAGTACCCTCTACAATGAGCAGTTCTTC. Translating it yields CASSQVGESTLYNEQFF. V gene TRBV4-1 combines with J gene TRBJ2-1; the D gene could be TRBD1 or TRBD2 (5 bases each). V lost 1 base and J 3 bases, leaving 16 bases between the germline ends. The CDR3 consists of 17 residues. From germline, CDR1 is MGHRA and CDR2 YSYEKL.

The rearrangement joins TRBV5-1 to TRBJ2-1; 7 nucleotides line up with TRBD1. From germline, CDR1 is SGHRS and CDR2 YFSETQ. This CDR3 contains 15 residues. V lost 3 bases, J lost 4 bases, and 7 bases stayed unmatched. This CDR3 is CASSSGGPAYNEQFF. In nucleotides, the CDR3 is TGCGCCAGCAGCTCAGGGGGACCGGCTTACAATGAGCAGTTCTTC.

This chain joins TRBV18 and TRBJ1-1, with D uncertain. The CDR3 spans 15 residues. V dropped 0 bases and J dropped 2 bases, with 10 bases sitting between them. From germline, CDR1 is KGHSH and CDR2 LQKENI. The CDR3 region is CASSPPTGFNTEAFF. The DNA for the CDR3 is TGTGCCAGCTCACCACCGACTGGGTTTAACACTGAAGCTTTCTTT. Drawing the rest from reference TRBV18 and TRBJ1-1, the complete variable domain is NAGVMQNPRHLVRRRGQEARLRCSPMKGHSHVYWYRQLPEEGLKFMVYLQKENIIDESGMPKERFSAEFPKEGPSILRIQQVVRGDSAAYFCASSPPTGFNTEAFFGQGTRLTVV.

This clonotype has just one count. The chain combines TRBV3-1 with TRBJ1-1, with D possibly TRBD1 on 5 matching bases. Trimming took off 2 bases at V and 3 bases at J, with 10 bases between the two ends. Germline CDR1 LGHDT, CDR2 YNNKEL (reference sequence). CDR3 length: 14 residues. The CDR3 coding sequence is TGTGCCAGCAGCCAACCTCGGGGGGACACTGAAGCTTTCTTT. The encoded protein is CASSQPRGDTEAFF.

The chain has TRBV11-2 and TRBJ2-7; D gene ambiguous. Trimming left V 6 bases short and J 2 bases short, with 8 bases between. CDR1 is SGHAT and CDR2 is FQNNGV in the germline V gene. The CDR3 spans 12 residues. CDR3 DNA sequence: TGTGCCAGCAGGCCACAAACCTACGAGCAGTACTTC. Translated, it gives CASRPQTYEQYF.

The chain carries TRBV7-2 and TRBJ2-5, with TRBD2 identical over 7 bases. This CDR3 is built from 14 residues. Germline V gives CDR1 SGHTA, CDR2 FQGNSA. Trimming at V came to 5 bases and at J to 11 bases, leaving 14 bases not matched to a gene. CDR3 sequence reads: CASSPGLGGREQYF. Here the CDR3 DNA reads TGTGCCAGCAGCCCCGGACTAGGAGGGAGGGAGCAGTACTTC. The whole variable domain, remainder taken from reference TRBV7-2 and TRBJ2-5, is GAGVSQSPSNKVTEKGKDVELRCDPISGHTALYWYRQSLGQGLEFLIYFQGNSAPDKSGLPSDRFSAERTGGSVSTLTIQRTQQEDSAVYLCASSPGLGGREQYFGPGTRLLVL.

This clonotype has just one count. The chain joins TRBV5-5 to TRBJ2-2; maybe TRBD2 (6 bases). Germline-derived CDR1 and CDR2 are SGHKS and YYEKEE (reference sequence). V lost 0 bases and J lost 7, with 13 bases in between. The CDR3 consists of 15 residues. The CDR3 is CASSLAGGASGELFF. The DNA for the CDR3 is TGTGCCAGCAGCTTGGCCGGGGGAGCGAGCGGGGAGCTGTTTTTT.

Comment on this clonotype: One end of the junction varies from germline; a read error may be responsible. The rearrangement links TRBV25-1 to TRBJ1-1; D perhaps matches TRBD1 (6 bases). Germline V CDR1 and CDR2: MGHDK, SYGVNS. The length of the CDR3 is 14 residues. The DNA of the CDR3 is TGTACCAGCAGGAGGGGGGGGTTGAACACTGAAGCTTTCTTT. Translating it yields CTSRRGGLNTEAFF.

CDR3 sequence (DNA): TGTGCCAGCAGCTCGTTTGAGGGGACCGCGTACCCGAACACTGAAGCTTTCTTT. Translation gives CASSSFEGTAYPNTEAFF. The gene calls are TRBV14 and TRBJ1-1; TRBD1 is a possible D gene (5 bases). V was pared by 5 bases and J by 1 base, with 23 bases between. In germline, CDR1 is SGHDN, CDR2 FVKESK. CDR3 length: 18 residues. The full variable domain, in which reference TRBV14 and TRBJ1-1 provide the parts outside the CDR3, is EAGVTQFPSHSVIEKGQTVTLRCDPISGHDNLYWYRRVMGKEIKFLLHFVKESKQDESGMPNNRFLAERTGGTYSTLKVQPAELEDSGVYFCASSSFEGTAYPNTEAFFGQGTRLTVV.